One and the same sample provided the 2 T cell receptor beta chains below, sequenced in a study of blood T cell repertoires in COVID-19. TCRdb keeps only in-frame clones here, not all; method: immunoSEQ multiplex PCR. The repertoire holds 250,000 to 300,000 clones, with around 84% as singletons. The sequenced sample consisted of PBMCs or T cells enriched from blood (not recorded which). These receptors all come from a man in his thirties or forties with acute COVID-19.

The chain couples TRBV5-1 to TRBJ2-5; no reliable D call. Germline CDR1 reads SGHRS; CDR2 reads YFSETQ. V was shortened by 0 bases and J by 7 bases, with 13 bases between the two germline ends. The CDR3 consists of 14 residues. In DNA form, the CDR3 reads TGCGCCAGCAGCTTGGAGGCAGGAACTTCGACCCAGTACTTC. Its protein product is CASSLEAGTSTQYF.

V gene TRBV19 combines with J gene TRBJ2-1; D possibly corresponds to TRBD1 (6 bases). Trimming took 5 bases from V and 0 from J, leaving 11 bases between them. The germline V gene has CDR1 LNHDA and CDR2 SQIVND (reference sequence). CDR3 length: 15 residues. CDR3 nucleotides: TGTGCCAGTAGTGCGGACAGAAGCTCCTACAATGAGCAGTTCTTC. This codes for CASSADRSSYNEQFF.